This T cell receptor beta chain was identified during a study of blood T cell repertoires in COVID-19. Study-wide background: Acute and convalescent COVID-19 specimens originated in the United States, Italy and Spain. Nucleic acid was either cDNA or gDNA, and it came from T cells, B-cell-depleted T cells, or PBMCs.

Authors' processing steps: Amplifying reference gene primers gave estimates of nucleated cell counts. Profiling relied on immunoSEQ multiplex PCR, and the TCRdb table lists in-frame clones only, not all of them. That table supplies the V and J calls and clone size; D and trimming were determined from the DNA. The table shows 90,000 to 100,000 clones, with over 75% occurring only once. The V end lost 5 bases, the J end lost 6 bases, and 17 bases lay between the germline ends. This CDR3 has 15 residues. CDR1 LNHDA and CDR2 SQIVND come from the germline V gene (reference sequence). The rearrangement uses TRBV19 and TRBJ1-5, with no clear D. Sequencing was done on a sample of peripheral blood. The receptor was derived from a man between 50 and 59 years old with acute or convalescent COVID-19. DNA for the CDR3: TGTGCCAGTAGTCTCGCAGAGGGAGGCCCTCAGCCCCAGCATTTT. This sequence encodes CASSLAEGGPQPQHF. Together with reference TRBV19 and TRBJ1-5, the CDR3 gives the full variable domain: DGGITQSPKYLFRKEGQNVTLSCEQNLNHDAMYWYRQDPGQGLRLIYYSQIVNDFQKGDIAEGYSVSREKKESFPLTVTSAQKNPTAFYLCASSLAEGGPQPQHFGDGTRLSIL.